This T cell receptor beta chain was recorded in a study of vaccination effects on CD4 cells after COVID-19. This clone was seen a handful of times. What it recognizes is unknown. Sequencing followed a ViraFEST assay step that expanded antigen-specific CD4+ T cells with viral peptide pools. Culture lasted about ten days before CD4+ T cell isolation. Each vaccine recipient was nucleocapsid antibody negative and had no prior SARS-CoV-2 infection. Libraries were prepared by immunoSEQ multiplex PCR; TCRdb keeps only in-frame clonotypes and omits some of them. The data show more than 20,000 clones, 60% to 75% seen once. Trimming shortened V by 1 base and J by 7 bases, and 14 bases separated the two germline ends. The CDR3 covers 15 residues. Germline loops: CDR1 LGHDT, CDR2 YNNKEL (reference sequence). Study results and limitations: Small numbers of convalescent patients limited the study. It also lacked early post-infection timepoints.

The chain recombines TRBV3-1 (or the pseudogene TRBV3-2) with TRBJ2-1, with D maybe TRBD2 (6 bases). This sample comprised CD4+ T cells from PBMCs cultured with HCoV-OC43 spike peptides, obtained before COVID-19 vaccination. The subset was: HCoV-OC43 spike overlapping peptide pool stimulation. The receptor's source is a human donor who received a COVID-19 vaccine. The CDR3 nucleotides read TGTGCCAGCAGCCAAGCTGGGCTAGCGAATAATGAGCAGTTCTTC. Amino acids: CASSQAGLANNEQFF.